The 21 T cell receptor beta chains in this list originate from one sample, sequenced in a study of regulatory T cells in long-lasting Graves disease. Construction of TCR beta libraries relied on iRepertoire HTBI primers and on Arm-PCR targeting CDR3 regions. In TCRdb, the multiplex PCR reads were re-called with MiXCR into one record per CDR3 protein. The sample carries hundreds of thousands of distinct CDR3 sequences, about 13% recorded once. Time point specified: newly diagnosed GD, antithyroid drugs for less than 3 months. PBMCs provided the RNA from which the TCR library was made. This same sample was also taken into another study, of T cells in Graves' hyperthyroidism and ophthalmopathy.

The specimen comprised peripheral blood mononuclear cells (PBMCs), sampled at new diagnosis, from a patient treated with antithyroid drugs. These receptors originate from a man aged 25 to 40 with Graves disease.

This clonotype came up a few times. This chain connects TRBV20-1 to TRBJ1-2; D not resolved. The CDR3 consists of 15 residues. Germline CDR1 and CDR2: DFQATT and SNEGSKA (reference sequence). V was shortened by 3 bases and J by 0 bases, with 14 bases between the two germline ends. CDR3 protein: CSARSGSEANYGYTF. The CDR3, as DNA: TGCAGTGCTAGGTCGGGGTCGGAAGCTAACTATGGCTACACCTTC.

This clonotype appeared a few times. The chain couples TRBV29-1 to TRBJ2-2; D is undetermined. The CDR3 runs 15 residues. V dropped 4 bases and J dropped 2 bases, with 14 bases sitting between them. Germline CDR1 and CDR2: SQVTM and ANQGSEA. The CDR3 protein is CSVVVATPNTGELFF. CDR3 DNA sequence: TGCAGCGTTGTTGTGGCTACCCCAAACACCGGGGAGCTGTTTTTT.

At least ten counts were recorded for this clonotype. This rearrangement joins TRBV7-9 to TRBJ2-5; no firm D call. CDR3 length: 12 amino acids. Germline CDR1 reads SEHNR; CDR2 reads FQNEAQ (reference sequence). V gave up 5 bases and J gave up 5 bases, with 9 bases separating them. The CDR3 nucleotides are TGTGCCAGCAGCATAGGTGGCGAGACCCAGTACTTC. Protein sequence: CASSIGGETQYF.

The J gene is TRBJ1-2, the V gene TRBV3-1; D not resolved. This CDR3 comprises 15 residues. V lost 4 bases, J lost 4 bases, and 16 bases lay in between. Germline CDR1 is LGHDT and CDR2 is YNNKEL (reference sequence). CDR3 protein: CASSPTPSGSYGYTF. The CDR3 coding sequence is TGTGCCAGCAGCCCCACCCCCTCAGGAAGCTATGGCTACACCTTC. The whole variable domain, remainder taken from reference TRBV3-1 and TRBJ1-2, is DTAVSQTPKYLVTQMGNDKSIKCEQNLGHDTMYWYKQDSKKFLKIMFSYNNKELIINETVPNRFSPKSPDKAHLNLHINSLELGDSAVYFCASSPTPSGSYGYTFGSGTRLTVV.

This clonotype was seen ten or more times. The chain uses TRBV12-3 or TRBV12-4 and TRBJ1-1, with TRBD1 identical over 7 bases. The CDR3 loop spans 17 amino acids. V lost 3 bases and J lost 3; bases outside the gene matches: 13. Written as DNA, the CDR3 is TGTGCCAGCAGTTTTCTCCTCCGACAGGGTATTGACACTGAAGCTTTCTTT. It encodes CASSFLLRQGIDTEAFF.

The V call is TRBV20-1, the J call TRBJ2-7, with D perhaps matching TRBD1 (5 bases). Germline values: CDR1 DFQATT, CDR2 SNEGSKA (reference sequence). The CDR3 has 12 amino acids. Trimming took 7 bases from V and 5 from J, leaving 15 bases between them. DNA of the CDR3: TGCAGTGGAAGCAGGGCTATCCACGAGCAGTACTTC. This translates into CSGSRAIHEQYF.

This clonotype was seen a single time. A much larger clone lies one base from this, so it may be a read error. The chain recombines TRBV2 with TRBJ1-4; D gene unclear. CDR3 length: 13 amino acids. CDR1 is SNHLY and CDR2 is FYNNEI in the germline V gene. The CDR3, as DNA: TGTGCCAGCTGGACCTGGGATAATGAAAAACCGTTTTTT. It codes for CASWTWDNEKPFF.

As regards this clonotype: A single base separates this from a much larger clone, so it may be a read error. The rearrangement joins TRBV6-5 to TRBJ2-1; TRBD1 agrees at 9 bases. Judging by the DNA end, TRBJ2-7 fits better; the J call may be wrong. This CDR3 comprises 15 residues. Germline CDR1 is MNHEY and CDR2 is SVGAGI. CDR3 sequence (DNA): TGTGCCAGCAGTTTCCCGGACAGGGGCTACAATGAGCAGTACTTC. Translating it yields CASSFPDRGYNEQYF.

As concerns this clonotype: Germline is not matched at one junction end, which may reflect a read error. This chain joins TRBV5-1 and TRBJ1-1; 7 positions agree with TRBD1. Looked up from germline, CDR1 is SGHRS and CDR2 is YFSETQ. The CDR3 spans 15 residues. CDR3 residues: CASSFWTGPGTEASF. In nucleotides, the CDR3 is TGTGCCAGCAGCTTTTGGACAGGTCCGGGCACTGAAGCTTCCTTT.

This clonotype was detected ten times or more. The rearrangement joins TRBV2 to TRBJ1-2, with D hard to call. Germline CDR1 and CDR2: SNHLY and FYNNEI. This CDR3 is 13 amino acids long. V was trimmed by 3 bases and J by 2 bases, leaving 7 bases between them. The CDR3 is CASSEERNYGYTF. In DNA form, the CDR3 reads TGTGCCAGCAGTGAGGAGAGGAACTATGGCTACACCTTC.

The chain recombines TRBV29-1 with TRBJ2-7; 13 nucleotides line up with TRBD2. Germline V lookup: CDR1 SQVTM, CDR2 ANQGSEA. The CDR3 sequence is 21 residues long. With V trimmed by 4 bases and J by 4 bases, 25 bases remained unmatched. The CDR3: CSVAGGQAELAGGRGPYEQYF. The CDR3 DNA follows: TGCAGCGTTGCCGGTGGACAGGCAGAACTAGCGGGAGGGAGGGGGCCTTACGAGCAGTACTTC.

In this sample, this clonotype turned up many times. The V and J genes are TRBV3-1 and TRBJ2-5; D may correspond to TRBD1 or TRBD2 (5 bases each). Trimming stripped 0 bases from V and 5 bases from J, with 10 bases between. The CDR3 totals 14 residues. The germline gives CDR1 LGHDT, CDR2 YNNKEL (reference sequence). CDR3 sequence: CASSQDEGPETQYF. Here the CDR3 DNA reads TGTGCCAGCAGCCAAGACGAGGGGCCGGAGACCCAGTACTTC.

This clonotype was observed many times. The chain links TRBV20-1 to TRBJ2-5; the match to TRBD1 covers 8 bases. With V trimmed by 5 bases and J by 0 bases, 8 bases remained unmatched. CDR3 length equals 15 residues. CDR1 and CDR2 (germline): DFQATT, SNEGSKA (reference sequence). CDR3 amino acids: CSARPGQEHQETQYF. The DNA of the CDR3 is TGCAGTGCTCGCCCGGGACAGGAGCACCAAGAGACCCAGTACTTC.

This clonotype was counted at least ten times. The chain links TRBV11-2 to TRBJ2-3; maybe TRBD2 (5 bases). Trimming removed 5 bases from V and 3 bases from J, with 15 bases in between. CDR3 size: 15 residues. From germline, CDR1 is SGHAT and CDR2 FQNNGV. Here the CDR3 DNA reads TGTGCCAGCAGCCCCCATGGGAGTGTAACAGATACGCAGTATTTT. As protein: CASSPHGSVTDTQYF.

Regarding this clonotype: A read error is possible here, since a much larger clone lies one base away. This chain uses TRBV13 with TRBJ2-1; 11 nucleotides line up with TRBD1. The CDR3 contains 15 residues. Germline CDR1 reads PRHDT; CDR2 reads FYEKMQ (reference sequence). The junction had 13 bases not matched to a gene; V was cut back by 6 bases and J by 12 bases. The CDR3 region has the DNA TGTGCCAGCAGTCCCGGACAGGGGGCACTTCCTGGGCAGTTCTTC. This gives the protein CASSPGQGALPGQFF.

On this clonotype: Given a far larger clone just one base away, this is likely a sequencing read error. The rearrangement joins TRBV20-1 to TRBJ2-7; no definite D call. The CDR3 totals 12 residues. Germline V lookup: CDR1 DFQATT, CDR2 SNEGSKA (reference sequence). In DNA, the CDR3 is TGCAGCGGCACCCCGGGTTCCTACGAGCAGTACTTC. This sequence encodes CSGTPGSYEQYF.

This clonotype came up many times. This rearrangement joins TRBV7-9 to TRBJ2-1, with 10 bases matching TRBD2. CDR1 and CDR2 from the germline V gene are SEHNR and FQNEAQ (reference sequence). The CDR3 has 14 residues. V shed 1 base, J shed 15 bases, and the junction held 9 bases outside the gene matches. CDR3 DNA: TGTGCCAGCAGCTTAGTGCTAGCGGGAGCTTTGTCGTTCTTC. This encodes CASSLVLAGALSFF.

Ten or more counts support this clonotype. The chain uses TRBV7-9 and TRBJ1-2; TRBD1 might be the D (6 bases). The CDR3 is 12 residues long. Trimming removed 11 bases from V and 3 bases from J, with 13 bases in between. The germline CDR1 and CDR2 sequences are SEHNR and FQNEAQ (reference sequence). This chain's CDR3 is CASWDIDYGYTF. CDR3 sequence (DNA): TGTGCCTCCTGGGACATCGACTATGGCTACACCTTC.

In the case of this clonotype: A read error may explain this, as a much larger clone is one base away. This chain connects TRBV7-9 to TRBJ2-7, with D possibly TRBD2 on 6 matching bases. The germline V and J ends were trimmed by 1 base and 7 bases, with 14 bases remaining between them. CDR1 SEHNR and CDR2 FQNEAQ come from the germline V gene (reference sequence). The CDR3 sequence is 14 residues long. The CDR3 nucleotides are TGTGCCAGCAGCTTAGAAGTCCCGGGGAGGGAGCAGTACTTC. It translates to CASSLEVPGREQYF.

This clonotype was seen a few times. The genes are TRBV30 and TRBJ2-3; 11 nucleotides match TRBD2. V gave up 5 bases and J gave up 7 bases; unmatched junction bases: 5. The CDR3 length is 13 residues. Germline lookup yields CDR1 GTSNPN and CDR2 SVGIG (reference sequence). CDR3 residues: CAWGTSGGNTQYF. CDR3 nucleotides: TGTGCCTGGGGGACTAGCGGTGGAAATACGCAGTATTTT.

This clonotype was detected ten times or more. V is TRBV2 and J is TRBJ1-5, with D possibly TRBD1 on 5 matching bases. Trimming cost V 6 bases and J 6 bases, with 9 bases left between them. This CDR3 is 12 amino acids long. Germline CDR1 and CDR2: SNHLY and FYNNEI. This CDR3 reads CASRERGQPQHF. The DNA for the CDR3 is TGTGCCAGCAGGGAGAGGGGTCAGCCCCAGCATTTT.